These 32 T cell receptor beta chains were sequenced from one sample in a study of beta chain features in type 1 diabetes. Sequencing targeted expressed TCRB transcripts, as all isolated RNA had been reverse transcribed. The method was immunoSEQ multiplex PCR; TCRdb's version includes in-frame clones alone and lacks a portion of them. Of about 150,000 clones in the sample, around 10% were seen once. The sequenced sample was central memory CD4+ T cells from blood. The source of these receptors is a man in his late teens or twenties in good health.

This clone turned up a few times. The rearrangement uses TRBV28 and TRBJ2-1; no reliable D call. V was cut by 5 bases and J by 7 bases, with 9 bases left in between. Germline CDR1 is MDHEN and CDR2 is SYDVKM. The CDR3 runs to 12 residues. The CDR3 region is CASSIIQNEQFF. As DNA, the CDR3 is TGTGCCAGCAGTATTATTCAGAATGAGCAGTTCTTC.

Turning to this clone: This may be a read error: a much more frequent sequence differs by one nucleotide. This sequence joins TRBV2 and TRBJ2-2, with D hard to call. Deletions cut 6 bases from V and 0 bases from J, with 8 bases between. Germline V gene sequence: CDR1 SNHLY, CDR2 FYNNEI. The CDR3 runs 14 residues. CDR3 region: CASRVSSNTGELFF. The CDR3 DNA follows: TGTGCCAGCAGGGTTAGCTCGAACACCGGGGAGCTGTTTTTT.

This clone was observed many times. This sequence joins TRBV6-6 and TRBJ1-2; TRBD1 aligns across 9 bases. CDR1 and CDR2 (germline): MNHNY, SVGAGI (reference sequence). Germline trimming cut 5 bases from V and 13 bases from J; bases unmatched to any gene: 8. The length of the CDR3 is 12 residues. CDR3 sequence: CASSERDRAVTF. The CDR3 bases are TGTGCCAGCAGTGAGAGGGACAGGGCGGTCACCTTC.

The V call is TRBV10-3, the J call TRBJ1-1, with 8 bases identical to TRBD1. CDR1 ENHRY and CDR2 SYGVKD come from the germline V gene. J lost 1 base, V lost 6 bases, and 1 base had no gene match. CDR3 length equals 13 residues. CDR3 loop: CAISGTGNTEAFF. CDR3 nucleotide sequence: TGTGCCATCAGCGGGACAGGGAACACTGAAGCTTTCTTT.

As to this clone: The same CDR3 is also encoded by other DNA sequences in this sample. This chain connects TRBV7-2 to TRBJ2-7; tentatively, D is TRBD1 or TRBD2 (5 bases each). CDR1 and CDR2 from the germline V gene are SGHTA and FQGNSA. CDR3 size: 15 residues. V was clipped by 0 bases and J by 0 bases, with 9 bases between them. The CDR3 here is CASSLAQGPSYEQYF. DNA for the CDR3: TGTGCCAGCAGCTTAGCCCAGGGACCCTCCTACGAGCAGTACTTC.

This chain uses TRBV28 with TRBJ2-7, with 8 bases identical to TRBD1. CDR3 length equals 14 residues. The ends lost 6 bases at V and 5 bases at J; junction bases unmatched: 9. The germline V gene encodes CDR1 MDHEN and CDR2 SYDVKM. The chain's CDR3 is CASSPQGGIDEQYF. As DNA, the CDR3 is TGTGCCAGCAGCCCACAGGGGGGTATCGACGAGCAGTACTTC.

V gene TRBV9 combines with J gene TRBJ1-2; D uncertain. The germline V gene encodes CDR1 SGDLS and CDR2 YYNGEE. V was pared by 0 bases and J by 3 bases, with 6 bases between. The CDR3 totals 13 residues. In nucleotides, the CDR3 is TGTGCCAGCAGCGTAGTGAGCCACTATGGCTACACCTTC. Protein sequence: CASSVVSHYGYTF.

In its sample, this clone was seen a few times. The chain combines TRBV5-4 with TRBJ2-7; D may be TRBD1 (5 bases). Germline-derived CDR1 and CDR2 are SGHNT and YYREEE (reference sequence). The CDR3 spans 14 residues. V lost 3 bases, J lost 5 bases, and 15 bases lay in between. The CDR3 DNA is TGTGCCAGCAGCTCTCAGGGCACGAGTAACGAGCAGTACTTC. Its protein is CASSSQGTSNEQYF.

J is TRBJ2-5 and V is TRBV7-2; tentatively, D is TRBD2 (5 bases). CDR3 length equals 13 residues. V lost 5 bases, J lost 5 bases, and 12 bases lay in between. Germline-derived CDR1 and CDR2 are SGHTA and FQGNSA. As DNA, the CDR3 is TGTGCCAGCAGCCAAAGGAGGACGGAGACCCAGTACTTC. It yields the protein CASSQRRTETQYF.

The chain has TRBV7-2 and TRBJ2-1; D is undetermined. V lost 5 bases to trimming and J lost 4 bases, with 9 bases between them. Germline V lookup: CDR1 SGHTA, CDR2 FQGNSA. The CDR3 consists of 13 residues. The CDR3 loop reads CASSLEFYNEQFF. The CDR3 nucleotides are TGTGCCAGCAGCCTCGAATTTTACAATGAGCAGTTCTTC. The full variable domain, with the rest looked up from reference TRBV7-2 and TRBJ2-1, is GAGVSQSPSNKVTEKGKDVELRCDPISGHTALYWYRQSLGQGLEFLIYFQGNSAPDKSGLPSDRFSAERTGGSVSTLTIQRTQQEDSAVYLCASSLEFYNEQFFGPGTRLTVL.

This clone turned up a few times. This may arise from a read error, as a much more abundant clone is one base away. The gene calls are TRBV29-1 and TRBJ2-7; D remains ambiguous. This CDR3 contains 12 residues. Germline V gene data show CDR1 as SQVTM and CDR2 as ANQGSEA. CDR3 bases: TGCAGGGTTGTACTTAGGACCTACGAGCAGTACTTC. As protein: CRVVLRTYEQYF.

The chain carries TRBV29-1 and TRBJ1-2, with TRBD1 identical over 7 bases. Germline CDR1 and CDR2: SQVTM and ANQGSEA. The V gene end was trimmed by 2 bases and the J gene end by 4 bases; junction bases not matched to a gene: 10. The CDR3 contains 15 residues. The CDR3 bases are TGCAGCGTTGAACAGGGGGATCGCCCGACCTATGGCTACACCTTC. Translating gives CSVEQGDRPTYGYTF.

This clone was seen only a few times. The chain couples TRBV2 to TRBJ2-1; 13 bases are a match to TRBD2. The V and J ends lost 9 bases and 8 bases, in that order; junction bases with no gene match: 4. Germline V gene sequence: CDR1 SNHLY, CDR2 FYNNEI. The CDR3 loop spans 13 amino acids. The DNA of the CDR3 is TGTGCCAGAAGGACTAGCGGGGGTGATGAGCAGTTCTTC. As protein: CARRTSGGDEQFF.

In this sample, this clone turned up a few times. The chain links TRBV11-1 to TRBJ2-5; 11 nucleotides line up with TRBD2. V shed 5 bases, J shed 3 bases, and the junction held 8 bases outside the gene matches. Germline values: CDR1 SGHAT, CDR2 FQDESV (reference sequence). This CDR3 contains 16 residues. CDR3 nucleotides: TGTGCCAGCAGCAGCCATGGGACTAGCGGAAAAGAGACCCAGTACTTC. Encoded protein: CASSSHGTSGKETQYF. The entire variable domain, with the rest obtained from reference TRBV11-1 and TRBJ2-5, is as follows: EAEVAQSPRYKITEKSQAVAFWCDPISGHATLYWYRQILGQGPELLVQFQDESVVDDSQLPKDRFSAERLKGVDSTLKIQPAELGDSAMYLCASSSHGTSGKETQYFGPGTRLLVL.

V is TRBV29-1 and J is TRBJ1-1, with 8 bases fitting TRBD1. V lost 4 bases, J lost 4 bases, and 5 bases stayed unmatched. There are 13 residues in the CDR3. The germline V gene encodes CDR1 SQVTM and CDR2 ANQGSEA. CDR3 loop: CSVVEQGGTEAFF. The CDR3 bases are TGCAGCGTTGTAGAACAGGGGGGCACTGAAGCTTTCTTT. Combining the CDR3 with reference TRBV29-1 and TRBJ1-1 gives the whole variable domain SAVISQKPSRDICQRGTSLTIQCQVDSQVTMMFWYRQQPGQSLTLIATANQGSEATYESGFVIDKFPISRPNLTFSTLTVSNMSPEDSSIYLCSVVEQGGTEAFFGQGTRLTVV.

The J gene is TRBJ2-7, the V gene TRBV6-7; 8 nucleotides line up with TRBD1. TRBV6-7 is identified as an open reading frame with a role that is uncertain. The CDR3 is 16 amino acids. Losses at the gene ends were 5 bases for V and 6 bases for J; bases not matched to a gene: 15. CDR3 protein: CASSHTDRVVYPEQYF. The CDR3 DNA reads as TGTGCCAGCAGTCACACGGACAGGGTGGTATACCCCGAGCAGTACTTC.

The CDR3 bases are TGCAGCGTTGTTAGCGGGTTCGATGAGCAGTTCTTC. Translation: CSVVSGFDEQFF. This chain joins TRBV29-1 and TRBJ2-1; 7 nucleotides agree with TRBD2. V lost 4 bases, J lost 8 bases, and 5 bases stayed unmatched. Germline assignment: CDR1 SQVTM and CDR2 ANQGSEA. There are 12 residues in the CDR3.

This clone was detected only a few times. The V and J genes are TRBV5-1 and TRBJ2-5; possible D gene TRBD1, 6 bases. This CDR3 has 16 residues. Trimming removed 2 bases at V and 1 base at J, with 15 bases between. Germline values: CDR1 SGHRS, CDR2 YFSETQ. CDR3 nucleotide sequence: TGCGCCAGCAGCTTTGGACAGCCTTCCCCCCAAGAGACCCAGTACTTC. Translation gives CASSFGQPSPQETQYF.

In its sample, this clone was seen many times. This chain's CDR3 is CASSTQSGANVLTF. CDR3 coding DNA: TGTGCCAGCAGCACCCAATCTGGGGCCAACGTCCTGACTTTC. The gene calls are TRBV13 and TRBJ2-6; the D is unclear. The CDR3 covers 14 residues. V was pared by 5 bases and J by 1 base, with 6 bases between. CDR1 is PRHDT, CDR2 FYEKMQ, per germline (reference sequence). Full variable domain (rest looked up from reference TRBV13 and TRBJ2-6): AAGVIQSPRHLIKEKRETATLKCYPIPRHDTVYWYQQGPGQDPQFLISFYEKMQSDKGSIPDRFSAQQFSDYHSELNMSSLELGDSALYFCASSTQSGANVLTFGAGSRLTVL.

This clone was counted a few times. This chain connects TRBV29-1 to TRBJ2-3, with a weak D call TRBD1 (5 bases). The CDR3 runs 14 residues. The germline CDR1 and CDR2 sequences are SQVTM and ANQGSEA. V was pared by 6 bases and J by 0 bases, with 13 bases between. The CDR3 bases are TGCAGCGTGGGGCCTCGCCTTAGCACAGATACGCAGTATTTT. Its translation: CSVGPRLSTDTQYF.

This rearrangement joins TRBV10-3 to TRBJ1-1; perhaps TRBD1 as D (6 bases). CDR3 size: 13 residues. Germline V lookup: CDR1 ENHRY, CDR2 SYGVKD. V was clipped by 6 bases and J by 1 base, with 9 bases between them. CDR3 sequence: CAISTQGNTEAFF. In DNA form, the CDR3 reads TGTGCCATCAGCACACAGGGGAACACTGAAGCTTTCTTT.

The genes are TRBV28 and TRBJ2-3; a possible D gene is TRBD1 (5 bases). V was shortened by 5 bases and J by 3 bases, with 15 bases between the two germline ends. Germline V lookup: CDR1 MDHEN, CDR2 SYDVKM. The length of the CDR3 is 15 residues. CDR3 in amino acids: CASSPTQGLTDTQYF. DNA for the CDR3: TGTGCCAGCAGTCCAACCCAGGGTCTGACAGATACGCAGTATTTT.

The rearrangement uses TRBV29-1 and TRBJ2-3, with 12 positions matching TRBD2. This CDR3 has 14 residues. CDR1 and CDR2 from the germline V gene are SQVTM and ANQGSEA. The junction had 1 base not matched to a gene; V was cut back by 4 bases and J by 2 bases. This chain's CDR3 is CSVGTSGITDTQYF. The CDR3 region has the DNA TGCAGCGTTGGGACTAGCGGGATCACAGATACGCAGTATTTT.

The sample holds a few counts of this clone. The gene calls are TRBV29-1 and TRBJ2-7; no clear D. This CDR3 spans 11 amino acids. CDR1 SQVTM and CDR2 ANQGSEA come from the germline V gene. Trimming left V 7 bases short and J 3 bases short, with 10 bases between. The CDR3 nucleotides read TGCAGCGCCGCGAACGGCTACGAGCAGTACTTC. Translated, it gives CSAANGYEQYF.

This chain connects TRBV4-3 to TRBJ1-1, with 8 positions matching TRBD1. Germline CDR1 and CDR2: LGHNA and YSLEER. This CDR3 is 13 amino acids long. J was trimmed by 10 bases and V by 0 bases; bases with no gene match: 4. The CDR3 is CASSQDLRGRAFF. CDR3 in DNA: TGCGCCAGCAGCCAAGATCTCAGGGGGCGAGCTTTCTTT.

The chain carries TRBV19 and TRBJ1-6; 10 nucleotides align to TRBD1. V dropped 5 bases and J dropped 10; count of bases not matched to a gene: 8. CDR1 is LNHDA, CDR2 SQIVND, per germline (reference sequence). This CDR3 has 15 amino acids. In DNA, the CDR3 is TGTGCCAGTAGTTCCTCGACAGGGGGCCTGTCACCCCTCCACTTT. Its translation is CASSSSTGGLSPLHF.

This clone has a handful of counts. The CDR3 DNA reads as TGTGCCAGCAGCGTAGATACCCTCCGGGATGATGAGCAGTTCTTC. As protein: CASSVDTLRDDEQFF. J is TRBJ2-1 and V is TRBV9, with D perhaps matching TRBD2 (5 bases). The CDR3 runs to 15 residues. The ends were cut back, 0 bases at V and 8 bases at J, with 15 bases in the middle. Germline V gives CDR1 SGDLS, CDR2 YYNGEE.

The chain combines TRBV4-2 with TRBJ2-5; TRBD2 might be the D (6 bases). The CDR3 loop spans 16 amino acids. Germline CDR1 and CDR2: LGHNA and YNFKEQ. V was shortened by 3 bases and J by 0 bases, with 14 bases between the two germline ends. The CDR3 region has the DNA TGTGCCAGCAGCCAGGCATTCTGGGGGGACCAAGAGACCCAGTACTTC. Translation: CASSQAFWGDQETQYF.

This clone was found a few times. A read error is the likely source, as a far larger clone sits one nucleotide away. V is TRBV2 and J is TRBJ2-2; possibly TRBD2 for D (6 bases). Trimming left V 3 bases short and J 6 bases short, with 11 bases between. In germline, CDR1 is SNHLY, CDR2 FYNNEI. The CDR3 contains 14 residues. Here the CDR3 reads CASSESGVAGELFF. The CDR3 DNA is TGTGCCAGCAGTGAGTCGGGAGTGGCCGGGGAGCTGTTTTTT. The full variable domain, in which reference TRBV2 and TRBJ2-2 provide the parts outside the CDR3, is EPEVTQTPSHQVTQMGQEVILRCVPISNHLYFYWYRQILGQKVEFLVSFYNNEISEKSEIFDDQFSVERPDGSNFTLKIRSTKLEDSAMYFCASSESGVAGELFFGEGSRLTVL.

This clone was observed a few times. In nucleotides, the CDR3 is TGCAGTGCTATGTACGAGCAGTACTTC. It translates to CSAMYEQYF. The rearrangement uses TRBV20-1 and TRBJ2-7; D ambiguous. The germline V gene encodes CDR1 DFQATT and CDR2 SNEGSKA (reference sequence). The V end lost 4 bases, the J end lost 4 bases, and 2 bases lay between the germline ends. The CDR3 is 9 amino acids.

Remarks on this clone: This could be a read error, since a much larger clone is one nucleotide away. The chain has TRBV6-5 and TRBJ2-2; no reliable D call. CDR3 length: 12 amino acids. Germline CDR1 and CDR2: MNHEY and SVGAGI. The germline V and J ends were trimmed by 6 bases and 3 bases, with 5 bases remaining between them. As DNA, the CDR3 is TGTGCCAGCAGCTTCCACACCGGGGAGCTGTTTTTT. Residues: CASSFHTGELFF.

This chain links TRBV5-1 with TRBJ2-3, with 8 nucleotides matching TRBD2. The CDR3 length is 16 residues. Trimming took 8 bases from V and 0 from J; bases not matched to a gene: 11. Germline V gene sequence: CDR1 SGHRS, CDR2 YFSETQ. The DNA of the CDR3 is TGCGCCAGTTCCCTTGGTAGCGGGACTAGCACAGATACGCAGTATTTT. It specifies CASSLGSGTSTDTQYF.